The rows below give T cell receptor beta chains drawn from one sample of a study of CD8 T cells in ankylosing spondylitis. From the 5' RACE reads, TCRdb called clonotypes with MiXCR, one entry per CDR3 protein. The table has under 400,000 distinct CDR3 sequences, roughly 10% seen once. Specimen: blood, either unsorted or a sorted T cell fraction (not recorded which). All receptors derive from a female donor with ankylosing spondylitis or in good health (not recorded which). Both conserved end residues are part of each CDR3. D genes are given only for firm matches. Rows may omit the clone size; those that give it use once, few, many or a size class.

13,many,TRBV20-1,TRBD1,TRBJ2-7,CSAPLDRGDEQYF,TGCAGTGCTCCCCTGGACAGGGGCGACGAGCAGTACTTC
14,many,TRBV5-1,TRBD1,TRBJ2-7,CASSFKGQSYEQYF,TGCGCCAGCAGCTTCAAGGGACAGTCCTACGAGCAGTACTTC
13,.,TRBV14,.,TRBJ1-5,CASSQAPNQPQHF,TGTGCCAGCAGCCAGGCTCCAAATCAGCCCCAGCATTTT
19,many,TRBV5-1,.,TRBJ2-4,CASSSSNWDMGMAKNIQYF,TGCGCCAGCAGCTCGTCGAACTGGGACATGGGGATGGCCAAAAACATTCAGTACTTC
15,many,TRBV15,.,TRBJ2-5,CATSRDPSSQETQYF,TGTGCCACCAGCAGAGATCCCTCCAGCCAAGAGACCCAGTACTTC
14,.,TRBV5-1,TRBD1,TRBJ2-7,CASRAGQGPYEQYF,TGCGCCAGCAGGGCGGGACAGGGGCCCTACGAGCAGTACTTC
12,many,TRBV20-1,.,TRBJ2-5,CSLRQVEETQYF,TGCAGCCTGCGGCAAGTGGAAGAGACCCAGTACTTC
14,.,TRBV24-1,TRBD2,TRBJ2-3,CATSAASGFDTQYF,TGTGCCACCAGTGCGGCTAGCGGGTTCGATACGCAGTATTTT
15,many,TRBV6-4,TRBD2,TRBJ2-1,CASSEKAGGGNEQFF,TGTGCCAGCAGTGAAAAGGCGGGGGGGGGCAATGAGCAGTTCTTC
14,many,TRBV20-1,TRBD1,TRBJ2-2,CSAGTGANTGELFF,TGCAGTGCCGGGACAGGAGCGAACACCGGGGAGCTGTTTTTT
16,many,TRBV5-1,.,TRBJ2-3,CASSFITGANTDTQYF,TGCGCCAGCAGCTTCATCACCGGGGCTAACACAGATACGCAGTATTTT
13,many,TRBV30,.,TRBJ1-2,CAWGSEVLYGYTF,TGTGCCTGGGGATCCGAGGTTCTCTATGGCTACACCTTC
14,.,TRBV12-3/TRBV12-4,.,TRBJ1-5,CASSYVGGIQPQHF,TGTGCCAGCAGTTACGTGGGGGGCATTCAGCCCCAGCATTTT
16,many,TRBV6-1,.,TRBJ1-6,CASSQRGVSMRSPLHF,TGTGCCAGCAGTCAAAGAGGGGTCAGTATGCGGTCACCCCTCCACTTT
16,.,TRBV27,TRBD2,TRBJ2-4,CASSLGGDTVKNIQYF,TGTGCCAGCAGCCTCGGGGGGGACACGGTGAAAAACATTCAGTACTTC
15,many,TRBV5-1,TRBD1,TRBJ1-5,CASSLGTGTIQPQHF,TGCGCCAGCAGCTTGGGGACAGGGACGATTCAGCCCCAGCATTTT
13,many,TRBV4-1,.,TRBJ2-3,CASSPRLVDTQYF,TGCGCCAGCAGCCCTCGACTTGTAGATACGCAGTATTTT
14,.,TRBV5-1,TRBD1,TRBJ2-7,CASSSGQGLNEQYF,TGCGCCAGCAGCTCCGGACAGGGTCTCAACGAGCAGTACTTC
15,few,TRBV19,.,TRBJ1-1,CASSPEDGRNTEAFF,TGTGCCAGTAGTCCGGAGGACGGGCGGAACACTGAAGCTTTCTTT
15,many,TRBV20-1,TRBD1,TRBJ1-5,CSAIGQRQGNQPQHF,TGCAGTGCTATCGGACAGAGACAGGGGAATCAGCCCCAGCATTTT
13,.,TRBV24-1,.,TRBJ2-7,CATSDRDSYEQYF,TGTGCCACCAGTGACCGCGACAGCTACGAGCAGTACTTC
17,many,TRBV12-3/TRBV12-4,.,TRBJ1-4,CASSLQLGAATNEKLFF,TGTGCCAGCAGTTTGCAATTGGGGGCCGCAACTAATGAAAAACTGTTTTTT
19,many,TRBV5-1,TRBD1,TRBJ1-1,CASSGNHGQGAGGNTEAFF,TGCGCCAGCAGCGGGAACCACGGACAGGGAGCTGGAGGTAACACTGAAGCTTTCTTT
14,.,TRBV11-2,.,TRBJ2-7,CASSSQPVGGEQYF,TGTGCCAGCAGCTCCCAACCCGTAGGGGGCGAGCAGTACTTC
15,many,TRBV20-1,TRBD1,TRBJ1-5,CSARDRANSNQPQHF,TGCAGTGCTCGGGACAGGGCAAATAGCAATCAGCCCCAGCATTTT
14,few,TRBV12-3/TRBV12-4,.,TRBJ2-5,CASRRGVHQETQYF,TGTGCCAGCAGAAGAGGTGTGCATCAAGAGACCCAGTACTTC
14,many,TRBV5-6,.,TRBJ1-2,CASSLGKQYYGYTF,TGTGCCAGCAGCTTGGGGAAGCAGTACTATGGCTACACCTTC
15,.,TRBV27,.,TRBJ2-5,CAGSLWARAEETQYF,TGTGCCGGCAGTTTATGGGCCAGGGCCGAAGAGACCCAGTACTTC
14,few,TRBV28,TRBD1,TRBJ2-5,CASMIGQGGETQYF,TGTGCCAGCATGATCGGACAGGGCGGAGAGACCCAGTACTTC
11,many,TRBV13,.,TRBJ1-1,CASSRRAEAFF,TGTGCCAGCAGCCGCCGGGCTGAAGCTTTCTTT
15,.,TRBV5-5,.,TRBJ2-7,CASSLGWTGGDEQYF,TGTGCCAGCAGCTTGGGTTGGACAGGAGGGGACGAGCAGTACTTC
15,few,TRBV30,.,TRBJ2-1,CAWTETGTDYNEQFF,TGTGCCTGGACTGAAACAGGGACCGACTACAATGAGCAGTTCTTC
17,few,TRBV11-2,.,TRBJ2-2,CASSLSPSASFVGELFF,TGTGCCAGCAGCTTATCCCCATCAGCTAGCTTCGTAGGGGAGCTGTTTTTT
11,few,TRBV5-6,.,TRBJ2-7,CASSFAREQYF,TGTGCCAGCAGCTTCGCCCGGGAGCAGTACTTC
13,many,TRBV20-1,TRBD2,TRBJ2-7,CSALTSGRDEQYF,TGCAGTGCCTTGACTAGCGGGAGGGACGAGCAGTACTTC
15,many,TRBV5-1,.,TRBJ1-1,CASSLESGVNTEAFF,TGCGCCAGCAGCTTAGAGTCGGGGGTGAACACTGAAGCTTTCTTT
16,many,TRBV18,.,TRBJ1-1,CASSPRRVNMNTEAFF,TGTGCCAGCTCACCCCGGAGGGTTAACATGAACACTGAAGCTTTCTTT
16,many,TRBV12-3/TRBV12-4,.,TRBJ2-4,CASSLRGSQAKNIQYF,TGTGCCAGCAGTTTAAGGGGTTCCCAAGCCAAAAACATTCAGTACTTC
16,many,TRBV28,.,TRBJ1-1,CASSLKWRWGDTEAFF,TGTGCCAGCAGTTTGAAGTGGAGGTGGGGGGACACTGAAGCTTTCTTT
14,many,TRBV20-1,TRBD2,TRBJ2-1,CSASPGLAYTEQFF,TGCAGTGCTAGTCCGGGACTAGCGTATACTGAGCAGTTCTTC
14,many,TRBV6-1,.,TRBJ1-2,CASSRTYSNYGYTF,TGTGCCAGCAGTCGGACCTACTCCAACTATGGCTACACCTTC
16,many,TRBV5-1,TRBD1,TRBJ2-1,CASSFSGGAGYNEQFF,TGCGCCAGCAGCTTTTCAGGGGGCGCGGGGTACAATGAGCAGTTCTTC
16,many,TRBV5-1,.,TRBJ1-1,CASSLGVQPRNTEAFF,TGCGCCAGCAGCCTGGGGGTACAGCCGCGAAATACTGAAGCTTTCTTT
13,many,TRBV5-1,TRBD2,TRBJ2-7,CASSLPTSDEQYF,TGCGCCAGCAGCCTACCGACTAGCGACGAGCAGTACTTC
16,.,TRBV20-1,.,TRBJ2-7,CSARDSWGHHGHEQYF,TGCAGTGCTAGAGATTCTTGGGGCCACCACGGCCACGAGCAGTACTTC
15,.,TRBV7-2,.,TRBJ1-5,CASSLVRTNNQPQHF,TGTGCCAGCAGCTTAGTCCGGACGAACAATCAGCCCCAGCATTTT
15,many,TRBV15,.,TRBJ2-3,CATSRDLEAADTQYF,TGTGCCACCAGCAGAGATCTAGAAGCGGCAGATACGCAGTATTTT
16,many,TRBV20-1,TRBD2,TRBJ2-3,CSAGSGTSGHTDTQYF,TGCAGTGCAGGCTCCGGGACTAGCGGCCACACAGATACGCAGTATTTT
12,many,TRBV10-3,.,TRBJ1-5,CAISEVSQPQHF,TGTGCCATCAGTGAAGTTAGTCAGCCCCAGCATTTT
14,.,TRBV20-1,.,TRBJ1-5,CSATAGASNQPQHF,TGCAGTGCAACTGCCGGGGCAAGCAATCAGCCCCAGCATTTT
13,few,TRBV11-1,.,TRBJ1-1,CASSGIQATEAFF,TGTGCCAGCAGCGGGATTCAAGCCACTGAAGCTTTCTTT
11,.,TRBV30,.,TRBJ1-1,CALLLGPRAFF,TGTGCCTTACTCTTAGGGCCGCGGGCTTTCTTT
11,many,TRBV20-1,TRBD1,TRBJ1-4,CSGQAGEKLFF,TGCAGCGGACAGGCGGGAGAAAAACTGTTTTTT
14,.,TRBV4-1,.,TRBJ2-7,CASSRSQGSYEQYF,TGCGCCAGCAGCCGATCGCAGGGTTCCTACGAGCAGTACTTC
15,few,TRBV7-9,TRBD1,TRBJ2-2,CASRADRGRTGELFF,TGTGCCAGCAGAGCTGACAGGGGGCGCACCGGGGAGCTGTTTTTT
13,many,TRBV7-2,.,TRBJ2-5,CASSPGFGETQYF,TGTGCCAGCAGCCCTGGGTTTGGAGAGACCCAGTACTTC
14,few,TRBV18,.,TRBJ2-1,CASSPPGDTVEQFF,TGTGCCAGCTCACCACCGGGAGACACCGTCGAGCAGTTCTTC
14,few,TRBV5-6,TRBD1,TRBJ2-7,CASSGPGQGYEQYF,TGTGCCAGCAGCGGACCGGGACAGGGTTACGAGCAGTACTTC
15,many,TRBV12-3/TRBV12-4,.,TRBJ2-7,CASSFEGGISYEQYF,TGTGCCAGCAGCTTCGAAGGGGGGATCTCCTACGAGCAGTACTTC